Below are 5 T cell receptor beta chains sequenced from a single sample in a study of breast tumors, draining lymph nodes, adjacent tissues. The lymph nodes were axillary draining lymph nodes from breast cancer patients. A single record per CDR3 protein comes from TCRdb applying MiXCR to the multiplex PCR reads. The data show fewer than 300,000 distinct CDR3 sequences, about 30% seen once. Sequencing was done on a sample of axillary lymph node tissue. The receptors here all came from a female donor with breast cancer. Some clones in this sample may be carry-over from other donors' samples.

This chain uses TRBV24-1 with TRBJ2-3; 9 bases fit TRBD2. The trim removed 7 bases at V and 0 bases at J, leaving 4 bases unmatched. The CDR3 runs to 15 residues. Germline CDR1 reads KGHDR; CDR2 reads SFDVKD. DNA for the CDR3: TGTGCCACCAGACCGGGACTAGCTAGCACAGATACGCAGTATTTT. Amino acid sequence: CATRPGLASTDTQYF.

This clonotype was detected many times. The chain joins TRBV5-4 to TRBJ2-5, with D unclear. Trimming removed 1 base from V and 6 bases from J, with 16 bases in between. This CDR3 is 15 amino acids long. The germline V gene has CDR1 SGHNT and CDR2 YYREEE (reference sequence). The CDR3 protein is CASSLMSQPGQTQYF. CDR3 nucleotides: TGTGCCAGCAGCTTGATGTCTCAACCCGGGCAGACCCAGTACTTC. The full variable domain, rest sourced from reference TRBV5-4 and TRBJ2-5, is ETGVTQSPTHLIKTRGQQVTLRCSSQSGHNTVSWYQQALGQGPQFIFQYYREEENGRGNFPPRFSGLQFPNYSSELNVNALELDDSALYLCASSLMSQPGQTQYFGPGTRLLVL.

This clonotype was seen ten or more times. The chain has TRBV7-2 and TRBJ2-5, with TRBD1 as a possible D gene (6 bases). The germline V gene has CDR1 SGHTA and CDR2 FQGNSA. V dropped 5 bases and J dropped 5 bases, with 12 bases sitting between them. CDR3 length: 13 residues. Here the CDR3 DNA reads TGTGCCAGCAGCGGGGGCGGGCCGGAGACCCAGTACTTC. Its protein is CASSGGGPETQYF.

Many counts were recorded for this clonotype. The chain has TRBV20-1 and TRBJ1-2; D remains ambiguous. The germline CDR1 and CDR2 sequences are DFQATT and SNEGSKA (reference sequence). Trimming cost V 3 bases and J 2 bases, with 10 bases left between them. This CDR3 spans 13 amino acids. CDR3 bases: TGCAGTGCTAGTAAGGGAAGGAACTATGGCTACACCTTC. It is translated as CSASKGRNYGYTF.

The table lists this clonotype with a count of one. A much larger clone differs by one base, so this may be a read error. The missing conserved phenylalanine or tryptophan at the end of this CDR3 makes a read error likely. The J gene is TRBJ1-5, the V gene TRBV30; unclear D gene. This CDR3 comprises 13 residues. The V end was cut by 1 base, the J end by 4 bases, with 8 bases between. Germline V gene data show CDR1 as GTSNPN and CDR2 as SVGIG (reference sequence). DNA for the CDR3: TGTGCCTGGAGTGGGCAGGAGAATCAGCCCCAGCATTCT. Its protein is CAWSGQENQPQHS.